The 11 T cell receptor beta chains below all came from one sample that was sequenced in a study of blood T cell repertoires in COVID-19. Some clones are missing from TCRdb's copy, which holds only in-frame ones; the method was immunoSEQ multiplex PCR. The sample lists about 130,000 clones; around 85% were seen once. The sample was PBMCs or T cells enriched from blood (not recorded which). These TCRs come from a man aged 45-65 years who had recovered from COVID-19.

This chain connects TRBV7-2 to TRBJ2-6; 11 nucleotides align to TRBD1. Losses at the gene ends were 2 bases for V and 1 base for J; bases not matched to a gene: 4. CDR1 and CDR2 from the germline V gene are SGHTA and FQGNSA. The CDR3 runs to 18 residues. The CDR3 region is CASSLFGQGASGANVLTF. In nucleotides, the CDR3 is TGTGCCAGCAGCTTATTCGGACAGGGGGCATCTGGGGCCAACGTCCTGACTTTC.

The rearrangement links TRBV6-2 or TRBV6-3 to TRBJ2-1; 13 nucleotides match TRBD2. The CDR3 runs to 15 residues. J gave up 7 bases and V 4 bases, and 4 bases lay outside the gene matches. CDR1 and CDR2 (germline): MNHEY, SVGEGT. This CDR3 is CASSSLAGGRNEQFF. The CDR3 DNA reads TGTGCCAGCAGTTCACTAGCGGGGGGGCGTAATGAGCAGTTCTTC.

This clone was counted once. This chain links TRBV7-9 with TRBJ1-5, with 8 bases fitting TRBD1. Germline CDR1 reads SEHNR; CDR2 reads FQNEAQ (reference sequence). The ends lost 5 bases at V and 7 bases at J; junction bases unmatched: 4. The CDR3 has 13 residues. CDR3 sequence reads: CASSLQGDQPQHF. The CDR3 region has the DNA TGTGCCAGCAGCCTACAGGGGGACCAGCCCCAGCATTTT.

The chain is built from TRBV12-5 and TRBJ1-5; D ambiguous. The CDR3 sequence is 12 residues long. Germline assignment: CDR1 LGHNT and CDR2 FRNRAP. Trimming cost V 1 base and J 4 bases, with 2 bases left between them. As DNA, the CDR3 is TGTGCTAGTGGTTTGGCTAATCAGCCCCAGCATTTT. Protein: CASGLANQPQHF.

This chain links TRBV9 with TRBJ1-3; D is perhaps TRBD1 (5 bases). V dropped 3 bases and J dropped 15 bases, with 16 bases sitting between them. This CDR3 is 12 amino acids long. Looked up from germline, CDR1 is SGDLS and CDR2 is YYNGEE. The CDR3, as DNA: TGTGCCAGCAGCGATCAAGGGGCGGCCACATATTTT. Translation gives CASSDQGAATYF.

The rearrangement uses TRBV6-5 and TRBJ2-7; TRBD1 might be the D (5 bases). V shed 2 bases and J shed 3 bases, with 11 bases lying between them. This CDR3 is 14 amino acids long. Looked up from germline, CDR1 is MNHEY and CDR2 is SVGAGI. CDR3 DNA sequence: TGTGCCAGCAGTTACGGGCAGGGAATCTACGAGCAGTACTTC. Amino acid sequence: CASSYGQGIYEQYF.

This clone was detected once. The V and J genes are TRBV2 and TRBJ1-1, with a weak D call TRBD1 (6 bases). Trimming pared 1 base from V and 1 base from J, leaving 10 bases between. The CDR3 spans 15 residues. The germline CDR1 and CDR2 sequences are SNHLY and FYNNEI. CDR3 protein: CASSEVRGQNTEAFF. In DNA form, the CDR3 reads TGTGCCAGCAGTGAAGTGAGGGGACAGAACACTGAAGCTTTCTTT.

The chain carries TRBV10-2 and TRBJ2-1, with a possible D match to TRBD2 (7 bases). Trimming removed 8 bases from V and 4 bases from J, with 15 bases in between. CDR3 length equals 14 residues. The germline V gene has CDR1 WSHSY and CDR2 SAAADI. The CDR3 reads CASGPRGAYNEQFF. CDR3 bases: TGCGCCAGCGGTCCCCGGGGGGCTTACAATGAGCAGTTCTTC.

The chain employs TRBV7-2 and TRBJ1-5; D is undetermined. V was clipped by 1 base and J by 3 bases, with 10 bases between them. This CDR3 is built from 15 residues. Germline V gene lookup returns CDR1 SGHTA and CDR2 FQGNSA. The DNA of the CDR3 is TGTGCCAGCAGCTTAGTTGTAGACTCCAATCAGCCCCAGCATTTT. Its protein is CASSLVVDSNQPQHF.

The chain uses TRBV19 and TRBJ1-5; 10 positions match TRBD1. Germline CDR1 reads LNHDA; CDR2 reads SQIVND (reference sequence). Unmatched junction bases numbered 6, after V lost 5 bases and J lost 2 bases. The CDR3 length is 16 residues. CDR3 coding DNA: TGTGCCAGTAGTCTCACAGGGACAGGGGGCAATCAGCCCCAGCATTTT. Translating it yields CASSLTGTGGNQPQHF.

The chain recombines TRBV5-1 with TRBJ1-2, with D perhaps matching TRBD1 (6 bases). Germline values: CDR1 SGHRS, CDR2 YFSETQ. This CDR3 has 14 amino acids. V was pared by 3 bases and J by 4 bases, with 13 bases between. CDR3 amino acids: CASSSDRPTYGYTF. The CDR3 nucleotides are TGCGCCAGCAGCTCTGACAGGCCAACCTATGGCTACACCTTC.